The rows below give T cell receptor beta chains drawn from one sample of a study of cytomegalovirus exposure and HLA in healthy donors. Sequenced by immunoSEQ multiplex PCR; TCRdb stores in-frame clones only, minus some. Among around 140,000 clones listed, about four fifths were seen once. Sequenced: PBMCs. The source is a man aged 40-55 years in good health and CMV-seronegative. Both conserved end residues are part of each CDR3. D genes are given only for firm matches. Size is stated for part of the rows, as once, few or many counts, or as a class when the clone is expanded.

>-|-|TRBJ1-4|TRBV5-1
TGCGCCAGCAGCGGGGGGGCAACTAATGAAAAACTGTTTTTT
CASSGGATNEKLFF
>-|-|TRBJ1-1|TRBV6-5
TGTGCCAGCAGTTACTCCGCGGGACGGACTGAAGCTTTCTTT
CASSYSAGRTEAFF
>-|TRBD1|TRBJ1-1|TRBV7-9
TGTGCCAGCAGCTTAGCGGTGGGACAGGGGCCTGAAGCTTTCTTT
CASSLAVGQGPEAFF
>-|TRBD1|TRBJ1-6|TRBV6-5
TGTGCCAGCACCTCAGGGGACAGGGTCTCACCCCTCCACTTT
CASTSGDRVSPLHF
>-|-|TRBJ1-5|TRBV27
TGTGCCAGCAGTTTGGCCGGGACAACCTATCAGCCCCAGCATTTT
CASSLAGTTYQPQHF
>-|-|TRBJ1-1|TRBV10-2
TGCGCCAGCAGTGAGCCGGCTAAGGGGTTAGGGAACACTGAAGCTTTCTTT
CASSEPAKGLGNTEAFF
>once|TRBD1|TRBJ1-2|TRBV6-5
TGTGCCAGCAGTTACTCTAGGGGGCCCGTCTATGGCTACACCTTC
CASSYSRGPVYGYTF
>-|TRBD1|TRBJ2-7|TRBV9
TGTGCCAGCAGCCCCGGACAGGAGGTCTACGAGCAGTACTTC
CASSPGQEVYEQYF
>-|TRBD1|TRBJ2-2|TRBV5-6
TGTGCCAGCAGCCTGGAGACAGGGGGTACCGGGGAGCTGTTTTTT
CASSLETGGTGELFF
>once|-|TRBJ1-1|TRBV5-1
TGCGCCAGCAGCGGGTCTCTGAGGGCTGAAGCTTTCTTT
CASSGSLRAEAFF
>once|-|TRBJ1-6|TRBV2
TGTGCCAGCAGTGAAAGCGGGGGACTAAATAATTCACCCCTCCACTTT
CASSESGGLNNSPLHF
>-|-|TRBJ2-5|TRBV6-1
TGTGCCAGCAGCAAGGGACAACAAGAGACCCAGTACTTC
CASSKGQQETQYF
>-|TRBD1|TRBJ2-7|TRBV5-1
TGCGCCAGCAGCTTGGCCGCCCGGGACAGGGACCTACGATCTGTTGAGCAGTACTTC
CASSLAARDRDLRSVEQYF
>-|TRBD1|TRBJ1-1|TRBV5-6
TGTGCCAGCAGCTTGGGATGGACAGGGGAGACTGAAGCTTTCTTT
CASSLGWTGETEAFF
>-|TRBD2|TRBJ2-7|TRBV27
TGTGCCAGCAGTTCCTCGGGGGGAGGAGACTACGAGCAGTACTTC
CASSSSGGGDYEQYF
>-|-|TRBJ1-3|TRBV5-1
TGCGCCAGCAGTGGAGCGGCCTCTGGAAACACCATATATTTT
CASSGAASGNTIYF
>-|-|TRBJ2-5|TRBV7-3
TGTGCCAGCAGCTTAGTCCGTTCGGGGGAAGCGGAGACCCAGTACTTC
CASSLVRSGEAETQYF
>-|TRBD1|TRBJ2-5|TRBV10-2
TGCGCCAGCAGCCGTGGGACAGGGGGCTCGAGGACCGAGACCCAGTACTTC
CASSRGTGGSRTETQYF
>-|-|TRBJ2-5|TRBV10-3
TGTGCCATCAGTGAGTCCCTTCAAGAGACCCAGTACTTC
CAISESLQETQYF
>-|-|TRBJ1-2|TRBV7-9
TGTGCCAGCAGCTTTGCGGGGAACTATGGCTACACCTTC
CASSFAGNYGYTF
>-|-|TRBJ2-7|TRBV19
TGTGCCAGTAGTCGCCAGGTCCCCTCCTACGAGCAGTACTTC
CASSRQVPSYEQYF
>few|-|TRBJ1-5|TRBV4-3
TGCGCCAGCAGCCAAGAAGCTAGTAGCAATCAGCCCCAGCATTTT
CASSQEASSNQPQHF
>few|-|TRBJ1-2|TRBV10-1
TGCGCCAGCCTCAGGGGATCGGATCTCGGGTATGGCTACACCTTC
CASLRGSDLGYGYTF
>-|TRBD1|TRBJ2-1|TRBV9
TGTGCCAGCAGCACCTCCGGGACAGGGAGAACCTACAATGAGCAGTTCTTC
CASSTSGTGRTYNEQFF
>few|-|TRBJ1-1|TRBV6-5
TGTGCCAGCAGTCTCCGACAGGTCATTGTATTCGAAGCTTTCTTT
CASSLRQVIVFEAFF
>-|TRBD1|TRBJ2-7|TRBV7-8
TGTGCCAGCAGCATGGACAGGGAGAGAGAGCAGTACTTC
CASSMDREREQYF
>-|-|TRBJ2-3|TRBV5-1
TGCGCCAGCAGCGTCCTAGAACCTAGCACAGATACGCAGTATTTT
CASSVLEPSTDTQYF
>few|TRBD1|TRBJ2-7|TRBV7-9
TGTGCCAGCAGGGCAGAACGGGGACAGGAAGCCTCCTACGAGCAGTACTTC
CASRAERGQEASYEQYF
>-|TRBD1|TRBJ2-2|TRBV7-6
TGTGCCAGCAGGCCGGACAGGGAGGTCGGGGAGCTGTTTTTT
CASRPDREVGELFF
>-|-|TRBJ2-2|TRBV10-1
TGCGCCAGCAGGGCGTCGGGATCGAACACCGGGGAGCTGTTTTTT
CASRASGSNTGELFF
>-|TRBD2|TRBJ2-1|TRBV6-5
TGTGCCAGCAGTTATGGGGGGGGCTACAATGAGCAGTTCTTC
CASSYGGGYNEQFF
>few|TRBD1|TRBJ1-1|TRBV5-1
TGCGCCAGCAGCCTTCAGGGGGGAAACACTGAAGCTTTCTTT
CASSLQGGNTEAFF
>few|-|TRBJ2-7|TRBV7-3
TGTGCCAGCAGCTTCGTACAGGGTGGCGAGCAGTACTTC
CASSFVQGGEQYF
>-|TRBD1|TRBJ2-5|TRBV5-6
TGTGCCAGCAGCTTGGATGACAGGGTTATAGTGGGCCAGTACTTC
CASSLDDRVIVGQYF
>-|-|TRBJ1-1|TRBV14
TGTGCCAGCAGCCAAGATCGAGTAGGGGAAGAAGCTTTCTTT
CASSQDRVGEEAFF
>-|-|TRBJ2-5|TRBV6-5
TGTGCCTGTCGTGGGGCGTTGGAGACCCAGTACTTC
CACRGALETQYF
>-|-|TRBJ2-7|TRBV9
TGTGCCAGCAGCGTAGACAGGGAATCCTACGAGCAGTACTTC
CASSVDRESYEQYF
>-|TRBD2|TRBJ2-3|TRBV14
TGTGCCAGCAGCCATAACTCCGGGACTAGCTCGTCAATCACAGATACGCAGTATTTT
CASSHNSGTSSSITDTQYF
>few|-|TRBJ1-5|TRBV16
TGTGCCAGCAGCCAATCCCTGGACAGTAGCAATCAGCCCCAGCATTTT
CASSQSLDSSNQPQHF
>-|-|TRBJ2-3|TRBV5-6
TGTGCCAGCAGCTCGACTCGGGGGACCCCAACAGATACGCAGTATTTT
CASSSTRGTPTDTQYF
>-|-|TRBJ2-7|TRBV30
TGTGCCTGGAGTCCTGTTGTCAGGGCGTCCGAGCAGTACTTC
CAWSPVVRASEQYF
>few|-|TRBJ2-7|TRBV21-1
TGTGCCAGCTGGAACCGGAGGACAGGGCCCTACGAGCAGTACTTC
CASWNRRTGPYEQYF
>-|TRBD2|TRBJ2-6|TRBV19
TGTGCCAGTACCTCATACGGGAGGGAATCTGGGGCCAACGTCCTGACTTTC
CASTSYGRESGANVLTF
>few|TRBD2|TRBJ2-1|TRBV5-6
TGTGCCAGCAGCTCCTTAGCGGGCAACTACAATGAGCAGTTCTTC
CASSSLAGNYNEQFF
>-|-|TRBJ1-5|TRBV6-6
TGTGCCAGCACCCTAATAACAGGGCTTAGCAATCAGCCCCAGCATTTT
CASTLITGLSNQPQHF
>-|TRBD1|TRBJ2-7|TRBV6-1
TGTGCCAGCAGTGCACCGGGACAGGGGTCCTACGAGCAGTACTTC
CASSAPGQGSYEQYF
>-|-|TRBJ2-7|TRBV7-9
TGTGCCAGCAGCCCAAATGGGCAGGGTGAATCCTACGAGCAGTACTTC
CASSPNGQGESYEQYF